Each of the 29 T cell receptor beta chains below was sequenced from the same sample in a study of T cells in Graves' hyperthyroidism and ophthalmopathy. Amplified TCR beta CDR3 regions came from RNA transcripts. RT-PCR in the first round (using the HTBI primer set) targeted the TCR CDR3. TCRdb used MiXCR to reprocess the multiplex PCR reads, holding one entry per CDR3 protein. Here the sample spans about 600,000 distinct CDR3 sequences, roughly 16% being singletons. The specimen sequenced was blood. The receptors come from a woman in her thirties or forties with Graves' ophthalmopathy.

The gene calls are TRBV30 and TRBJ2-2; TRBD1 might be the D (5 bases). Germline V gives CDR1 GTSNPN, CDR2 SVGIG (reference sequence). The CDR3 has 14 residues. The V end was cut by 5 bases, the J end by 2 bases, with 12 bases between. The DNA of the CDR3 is TGTGCCTGGGCTGGGGCGGATAACACCGGGGAGCTGTTTTTT. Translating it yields CAWAGADNTGELFF.

CDR3 sequence reads: CSVERTGNTEAFF. Here the CDR3 DNA reads TGCAGCGTTGAAAGGACAGGGAACACTGAAGCTTTCTTT. V is TRBV29-1 and J is TRBJ1-1, with TRBD1 identical over 7 bases. The CDR3 has 13 residues. Trimming removed 2 bases from V and 1 base from J; junction bases left unmatched: 1. Germline loops: CDR1 SQVTM, CDR2 ANQGSEA. The complete variable domain, with remaining parts taken from reference TRBV29-1 and TRBJ1-1, reads SAVISQKPSRDICQRGTSLTIQCQVDSQVTMMFWYRQQPGQSLTLIATANQGSEATYESGFVIDKFPISRPNLTFSTLTVSNMSPEDSSIYLCSVERTGNTEAFFGQGTRLTVV.

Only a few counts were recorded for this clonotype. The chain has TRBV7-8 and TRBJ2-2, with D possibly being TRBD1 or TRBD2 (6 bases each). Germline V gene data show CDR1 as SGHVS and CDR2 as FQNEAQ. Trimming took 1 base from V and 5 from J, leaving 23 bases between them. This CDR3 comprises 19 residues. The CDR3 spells CASSLGVWGAQIGTGELFF. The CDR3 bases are TGTGCCAGCAGCTTAGGGGTGTGGGGGGCGCAAATAGGGACCGGGGAGCTGTTTTTT.

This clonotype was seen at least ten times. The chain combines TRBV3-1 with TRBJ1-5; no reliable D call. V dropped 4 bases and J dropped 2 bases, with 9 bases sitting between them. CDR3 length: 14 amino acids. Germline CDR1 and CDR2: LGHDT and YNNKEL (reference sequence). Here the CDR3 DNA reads TGTGCCAGCAGCCCGAGCGGTGGCAATCAGCCCCAGCATTTT. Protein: CASSPSGGNQPQHF.

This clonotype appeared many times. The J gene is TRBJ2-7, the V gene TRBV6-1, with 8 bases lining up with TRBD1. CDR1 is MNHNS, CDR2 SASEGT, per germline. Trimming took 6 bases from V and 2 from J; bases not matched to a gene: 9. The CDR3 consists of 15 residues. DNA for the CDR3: TGTGCCAGCAGCCCCACCCGGACAGGGACCTACGAGCAGTACTTC. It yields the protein CASSPTRTGTYEQYF.

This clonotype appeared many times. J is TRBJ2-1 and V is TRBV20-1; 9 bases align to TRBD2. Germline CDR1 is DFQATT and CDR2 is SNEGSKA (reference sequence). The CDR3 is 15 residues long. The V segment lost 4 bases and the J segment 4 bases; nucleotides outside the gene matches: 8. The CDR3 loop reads CSAIPGLAGYNEQFF. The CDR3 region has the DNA TGCAGTGCTATTCCGGGACTAGCAGGGTACAATGAGCAGTTCTTC.

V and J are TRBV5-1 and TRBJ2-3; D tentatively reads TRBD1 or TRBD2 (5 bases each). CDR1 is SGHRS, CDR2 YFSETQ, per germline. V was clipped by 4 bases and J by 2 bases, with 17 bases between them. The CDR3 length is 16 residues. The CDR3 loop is CASSQIRGGFTDTQYF. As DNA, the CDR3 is TGCGCCAGCAGCCAAATTCGTGGGGGTTTCACAGATACGCAGTATTTT.

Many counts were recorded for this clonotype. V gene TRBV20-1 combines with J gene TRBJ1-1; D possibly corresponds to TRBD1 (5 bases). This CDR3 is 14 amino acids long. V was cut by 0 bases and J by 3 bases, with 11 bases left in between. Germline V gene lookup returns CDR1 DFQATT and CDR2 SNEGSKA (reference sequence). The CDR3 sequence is CSARDTGVYTEAFF. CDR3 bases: TGCAGTGCTAGAGATACGGGGGTTTACACTGAAGCTTTCTTT.

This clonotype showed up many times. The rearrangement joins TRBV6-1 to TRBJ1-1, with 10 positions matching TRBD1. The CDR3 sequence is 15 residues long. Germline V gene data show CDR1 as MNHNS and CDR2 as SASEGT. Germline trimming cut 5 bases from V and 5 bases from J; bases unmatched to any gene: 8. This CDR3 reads CASSSPGTGVTEAFF. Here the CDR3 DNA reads TGTGCCAGCAGTTCGCCCGGGACAGGGGTGACTGAAGCTTTCTTT.

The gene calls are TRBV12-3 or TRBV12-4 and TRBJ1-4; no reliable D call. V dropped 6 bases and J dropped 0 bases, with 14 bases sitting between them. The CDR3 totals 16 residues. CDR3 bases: TGTGCCAGCAGCAGAACTACATCGGCAACTAATGAAAAACTGTTTTTT. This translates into CASSRTTSATNEKLFF.

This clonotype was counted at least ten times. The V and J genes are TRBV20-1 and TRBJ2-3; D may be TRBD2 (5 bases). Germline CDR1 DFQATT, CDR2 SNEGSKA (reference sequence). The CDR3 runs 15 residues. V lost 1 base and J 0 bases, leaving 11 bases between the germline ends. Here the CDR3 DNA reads TGCAGTGCTAGAGGAACGAGAGGGAGCACAGATACGCAGTATTTT. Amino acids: CSARGTRGSTDTQYF.

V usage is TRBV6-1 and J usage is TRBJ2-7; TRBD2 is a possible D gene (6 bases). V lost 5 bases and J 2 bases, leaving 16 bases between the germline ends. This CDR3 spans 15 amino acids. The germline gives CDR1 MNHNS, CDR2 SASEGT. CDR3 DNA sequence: TGTGCCAGCAGTAAGGTACAGGAGGGAACCTACGAGCAGTACTTC. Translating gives CASSKVQEGTYEQYF.

The CDR3: CSASPSGETQYF. In nucleotides, the CDR3 is TGCAGTGCTAGCCCCTCCGGGGAGACCCAGTACTTC. V is TRBV20-1 and J is TRBJ2-5; unclear D gene. CDR3 length equals 12 residues. V gave up 3 bases and J gave up 5 bases, with 10 bases separating them. Germline V gene data show CDR1 as DFQATT and CDR2 as SNEGSKA (reference sequence).

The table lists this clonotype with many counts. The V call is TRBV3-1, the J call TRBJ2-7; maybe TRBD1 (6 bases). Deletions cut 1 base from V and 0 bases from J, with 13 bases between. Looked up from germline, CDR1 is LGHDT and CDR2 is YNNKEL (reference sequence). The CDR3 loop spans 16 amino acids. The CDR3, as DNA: TGTGCCAGCAGCCAAGGGTGGACAGCTAGCTCCTACGAGCAGTACTTC. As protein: CASSQGWTASSYEQYF.

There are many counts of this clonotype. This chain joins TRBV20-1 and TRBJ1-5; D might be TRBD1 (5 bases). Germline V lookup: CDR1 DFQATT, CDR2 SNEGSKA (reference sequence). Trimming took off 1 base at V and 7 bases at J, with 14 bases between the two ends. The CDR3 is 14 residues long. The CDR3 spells CSARAGPEGQPQHF. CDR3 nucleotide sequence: TGCAGTGCTAGAGCGGGACCTGAAGGCCAGCCCCAGCATTTT.

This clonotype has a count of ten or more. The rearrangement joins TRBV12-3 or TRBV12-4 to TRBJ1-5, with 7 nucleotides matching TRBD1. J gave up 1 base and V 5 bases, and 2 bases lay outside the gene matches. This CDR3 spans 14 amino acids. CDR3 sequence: CASSTGASNQPQHF. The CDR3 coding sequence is TGTGCCAGCAGTACAGGGGCGAGCAATCAGCCCCAGCATTTT.

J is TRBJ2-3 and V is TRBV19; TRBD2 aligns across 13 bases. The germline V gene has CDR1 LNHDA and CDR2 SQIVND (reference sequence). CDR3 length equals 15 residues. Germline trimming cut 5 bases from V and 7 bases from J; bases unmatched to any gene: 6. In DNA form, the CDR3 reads TGTGCCAGTAGTTCACTAGCGGGGGGGCTTAATACGCAGTATTTT. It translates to CASSSLAGGLNTQYF.

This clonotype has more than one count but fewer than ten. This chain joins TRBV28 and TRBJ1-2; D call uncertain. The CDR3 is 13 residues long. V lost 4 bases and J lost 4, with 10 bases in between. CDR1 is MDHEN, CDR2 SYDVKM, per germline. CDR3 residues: CASSYTRGYGYTF. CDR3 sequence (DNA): TGTGCCAGCAGTTATACCCGAGGCTATGGCTACACCTTC.

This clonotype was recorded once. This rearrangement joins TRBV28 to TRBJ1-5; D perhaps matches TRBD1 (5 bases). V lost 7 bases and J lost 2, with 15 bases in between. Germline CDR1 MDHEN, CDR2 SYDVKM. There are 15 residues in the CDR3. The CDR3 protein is CASINGGSGNQPQHF. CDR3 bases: TGTGCCAGCATCAATGGGGGATCCGGCAATCAGCCCCAGCATTTT. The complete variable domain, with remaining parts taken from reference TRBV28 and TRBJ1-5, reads DVKVTQSSRYLVKRTGEKVFLECVQDMDHENMFWYRQDPGLGLRLIYFSYDVKMKEKGDIPEGYSVSREKKERFSLILESASTNQTSMYLCASINGGSGNQPQHFGDGTRLSIL.

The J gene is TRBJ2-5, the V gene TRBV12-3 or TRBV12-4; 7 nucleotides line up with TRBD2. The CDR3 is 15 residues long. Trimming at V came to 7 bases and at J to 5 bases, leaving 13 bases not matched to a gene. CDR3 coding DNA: TGTGCCAGCACCTACCACGGGGGGACCGGGGAGACCCAGTACTTC. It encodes CASTYHGGTGETQYF.

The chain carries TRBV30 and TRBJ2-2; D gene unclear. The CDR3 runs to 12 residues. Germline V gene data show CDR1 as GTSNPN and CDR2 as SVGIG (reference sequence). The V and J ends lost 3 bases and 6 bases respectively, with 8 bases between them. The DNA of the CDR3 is TGTGCCTGGAGCCCCTACGCCGGGGAGCTGTTTTTT. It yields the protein CAWSPYAGELFF.

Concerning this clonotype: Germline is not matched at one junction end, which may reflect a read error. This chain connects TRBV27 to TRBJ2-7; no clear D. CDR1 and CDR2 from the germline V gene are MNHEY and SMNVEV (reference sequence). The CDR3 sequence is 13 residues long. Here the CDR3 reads CAGSLMPQDEQYF. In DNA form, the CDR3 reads TGTGCCGGCAGTTTGATGCCGCAGGACGAGCAGTACTTC.

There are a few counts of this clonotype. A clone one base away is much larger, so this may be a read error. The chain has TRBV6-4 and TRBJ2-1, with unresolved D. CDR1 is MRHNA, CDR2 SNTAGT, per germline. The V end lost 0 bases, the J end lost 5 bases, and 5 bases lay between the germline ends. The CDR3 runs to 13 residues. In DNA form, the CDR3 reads TGTGCCAGCAGTGACTCGTCAAACAATGAGCAGTTCTTC. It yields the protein CASSDSSNNEQFF.

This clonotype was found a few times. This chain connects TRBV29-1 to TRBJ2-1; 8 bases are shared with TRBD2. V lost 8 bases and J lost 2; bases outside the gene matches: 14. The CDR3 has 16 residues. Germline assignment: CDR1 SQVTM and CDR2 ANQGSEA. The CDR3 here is CSLKGTSLSPYNEQFF. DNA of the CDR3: TGCAGCTTAAAAGGGACTAGTCTTAGCCCCTACAATGAGCAGTTCTTC.

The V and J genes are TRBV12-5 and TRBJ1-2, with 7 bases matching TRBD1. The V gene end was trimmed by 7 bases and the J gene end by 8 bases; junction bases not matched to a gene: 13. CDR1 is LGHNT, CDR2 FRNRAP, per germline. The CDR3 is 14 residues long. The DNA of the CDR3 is TGTGCTAGTGCCCCCGACAGGGTCGGCTGGGGCTACACCTTC. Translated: CASAPDRVGWGYTF.

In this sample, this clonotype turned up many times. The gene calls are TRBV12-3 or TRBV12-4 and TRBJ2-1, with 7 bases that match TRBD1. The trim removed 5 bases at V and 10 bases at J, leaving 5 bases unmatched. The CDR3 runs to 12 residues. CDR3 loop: CASSPGGQEQFF. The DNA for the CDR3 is TGTGCCAGCAGTCCAGGGGGACAGGAGCAGTTCTTC.

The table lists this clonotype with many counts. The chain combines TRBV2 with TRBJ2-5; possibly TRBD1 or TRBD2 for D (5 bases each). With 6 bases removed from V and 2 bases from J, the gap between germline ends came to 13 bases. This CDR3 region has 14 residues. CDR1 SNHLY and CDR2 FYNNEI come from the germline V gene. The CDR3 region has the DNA TGTGCCAGCAGACCGGGTGGGGGTCAAGAGACCCAGTACTTC. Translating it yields CASRPGGGQETQYF.

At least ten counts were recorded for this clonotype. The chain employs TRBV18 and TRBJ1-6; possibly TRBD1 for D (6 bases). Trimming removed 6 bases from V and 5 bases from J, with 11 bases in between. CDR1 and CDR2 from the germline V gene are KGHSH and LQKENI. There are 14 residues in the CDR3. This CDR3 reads CASSPTGNNSPLHF. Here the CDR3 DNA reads TGTGCCAGCTCTCCGACAGGAAATAATTCACCCCTCCACTTT.

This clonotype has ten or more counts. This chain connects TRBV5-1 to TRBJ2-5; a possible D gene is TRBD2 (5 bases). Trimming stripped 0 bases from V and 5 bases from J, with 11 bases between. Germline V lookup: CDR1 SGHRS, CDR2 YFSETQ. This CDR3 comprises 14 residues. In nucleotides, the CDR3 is TGCGCCAGCAGCTTGGAGGAGAGGGTGGAGACCCAGTACTTC. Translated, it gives CASSLEERVETQYF.